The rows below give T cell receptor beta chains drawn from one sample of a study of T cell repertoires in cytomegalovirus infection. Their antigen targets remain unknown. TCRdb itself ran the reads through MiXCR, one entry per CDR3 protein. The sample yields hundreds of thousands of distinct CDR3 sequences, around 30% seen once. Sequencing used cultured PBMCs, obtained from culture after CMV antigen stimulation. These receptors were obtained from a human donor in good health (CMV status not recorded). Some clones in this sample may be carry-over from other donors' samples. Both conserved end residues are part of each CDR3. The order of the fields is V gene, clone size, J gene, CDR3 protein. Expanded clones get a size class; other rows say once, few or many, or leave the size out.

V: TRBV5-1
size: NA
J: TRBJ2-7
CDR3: CASSPGPGQSYEQYF

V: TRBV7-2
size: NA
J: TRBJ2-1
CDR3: CASSKEGPYRLYEQFF

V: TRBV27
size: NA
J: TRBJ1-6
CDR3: CASSLGQGARSYNSPLHF

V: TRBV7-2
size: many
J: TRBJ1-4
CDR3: CASSLGRKLFF

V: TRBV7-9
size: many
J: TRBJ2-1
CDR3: CASSSGTSGSIYNEQFF

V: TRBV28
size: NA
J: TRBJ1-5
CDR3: CASSRGAQHF

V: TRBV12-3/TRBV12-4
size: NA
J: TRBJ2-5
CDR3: CASSPGLAGGLGETQYF

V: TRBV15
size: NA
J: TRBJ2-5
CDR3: CATSRDFVAGEETQYF

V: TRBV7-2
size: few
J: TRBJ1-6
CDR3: CASSLEVRQGGSWGSPLHF

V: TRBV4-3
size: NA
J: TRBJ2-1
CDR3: CASSQDHYGSGLALLVYNEQFF

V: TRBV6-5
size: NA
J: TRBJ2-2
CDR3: CASSYRLAGGHFLTGELFF

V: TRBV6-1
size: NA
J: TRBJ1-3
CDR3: CASSVGRPLGGNTIYF

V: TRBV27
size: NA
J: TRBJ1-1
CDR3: CASSLKRVNTEAFF

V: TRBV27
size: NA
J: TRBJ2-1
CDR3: CASSSTPLYNEQFF

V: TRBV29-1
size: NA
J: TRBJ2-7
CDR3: CSVEGRQGTTYEQYF

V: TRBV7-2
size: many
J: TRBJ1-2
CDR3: CASSLGPGAPDGYTF

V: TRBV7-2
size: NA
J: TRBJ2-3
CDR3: CASSLPGGAQYF

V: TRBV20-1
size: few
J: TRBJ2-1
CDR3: CSARDGSGSDNEQFF

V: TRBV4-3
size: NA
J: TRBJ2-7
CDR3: CASSQAGSYEQYF

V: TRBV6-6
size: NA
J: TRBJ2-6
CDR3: CASSRRSQDPGANVLTF

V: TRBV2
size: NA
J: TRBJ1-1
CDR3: CASSSGDPLMNTEAFF

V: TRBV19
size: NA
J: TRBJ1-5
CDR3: CASSIADFQPQHF

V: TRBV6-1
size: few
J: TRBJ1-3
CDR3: CASKDGTGLGNTIYF

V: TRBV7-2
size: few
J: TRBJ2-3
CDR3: CASSFGWRREKVEDTQYF

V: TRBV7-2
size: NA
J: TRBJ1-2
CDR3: CASSPESQGMEGYTF